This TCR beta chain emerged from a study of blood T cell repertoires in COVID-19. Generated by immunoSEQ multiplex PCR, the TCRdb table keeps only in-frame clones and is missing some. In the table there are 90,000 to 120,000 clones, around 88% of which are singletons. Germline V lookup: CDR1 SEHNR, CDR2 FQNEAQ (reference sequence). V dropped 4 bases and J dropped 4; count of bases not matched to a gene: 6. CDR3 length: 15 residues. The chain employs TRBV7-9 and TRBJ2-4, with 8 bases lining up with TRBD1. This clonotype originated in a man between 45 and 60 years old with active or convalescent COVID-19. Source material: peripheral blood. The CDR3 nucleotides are TGTGCCAGCAGCTCCTCCGGACAGGGAAAAAACATTCAGTACTTC. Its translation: CASSSSGQGKNIQYF.